The 5 T cell receptor beta chains given below trace back to one sample, sequenced in a study of blood T cell repertoires in COVID-19. This table comes from immunoSEQ multiplex PCR, and its TCRdb copy is limited to in-frame clones, with some not included. The data contain 250,000 to 300,000 clones, around 86% of them singletons. The source material was peripheral blood. These receptors were collected from an older woman with active or convalescent COVID-19.

The rearrangement links TRBV4-1 to TRBJ1-1; 8 bases agree with TRBD1. In germline, CDR1 is MGHRA, CDR2 YSYEKL. This CDR3 contains 17 residues. Unmatched junction bases numbered 12, after V lost 4 bases and J lost 2 bases. CDR3 sequence: CASSRRTGLINNTEAFF. The DNA of the CDR3 is TGCGCCAGCAGCCGCCGGACAGGGTTGATTAATAACACTGAAGCTTTCTTT.

The chain has TRBV9 and TRBJ1-5; D is unclear. The CDR3 has 13 residues. Trimming removed 0 bases at V and 7 bases at J, with 8 bases between. CDR1 and CDR2 from the germline V gene are SGDLS and YYNGEE. CDR3 nucleotides: TGTGCCAGCAGCGTAGACATACGCCAGCCCCAGCATTTT. This sequence encodes CASSVDIRQPQHF.

V gene TRBV4-1 combines with J gene TRBJ2-3; TRBD1 is a possible D gene (6 bases). The germline CDR1 and CDR2 sequences are MGHRA and YSYEKL. The V end was cut by 1 base, the J end by 2 bases, with 13 bases between. This CDR3 comprises 16 residues. The CDR3 is CASSQGAGASTDTQYF. As DNA, the CDR3 is TGCGCCAGCAGCCAAGGGGCAGGGGCCTCCACAGATACGCAGTATTTT.

The sample holds a few counts of this clone. The V gene is TRBV19, the J gene TRBJ1-3; D is unresolved. The V gene lost 3 bases and the J gene lost 4 bases, with 10 bases spanning the gap. Per the germline V gene, CDR1 is LNHDA and CDR2 is SQIVND (reference sequence). The CDR3 covers 14 residues. The CDR3 DNA sequence: TGTGCCAGTAGTATTCCCCCATTGGGAAACACCATATATTTT. It specifies CASSIPPLGNTIYF. Full variable domain (rest looked up from reference TRBV19 and TRBJ1-3): DGGITQSPKYLFRKEGQNVTLSCEQNLNHDAMYWYRQDPGQGLRLIYYSQIVNDFQKGDIAEGYSVSREKKESFPLTVTSAQKNPTAFYLCASSIPPLGNTIYFGEGSWLTVV.

This chain uses TRBV4-2 with TRBJ2-5, with 12 nucleotides matching TRBD2. Germline V gene data show CDR1 as LGHNA and CDR2 as YNFKEQ. The CDR3 has 17 amino acids. The ends lost 0 bases at V and 4 bases at J; junction bases unmatched: 6. CDR3 region: CASSQDWELAGGETQYF. The CDR3 region has the DNA TGTGCCAGCAGCCAAGATTGGGAACTAGCGGGGGGAGAGACCCAGTACTTC.